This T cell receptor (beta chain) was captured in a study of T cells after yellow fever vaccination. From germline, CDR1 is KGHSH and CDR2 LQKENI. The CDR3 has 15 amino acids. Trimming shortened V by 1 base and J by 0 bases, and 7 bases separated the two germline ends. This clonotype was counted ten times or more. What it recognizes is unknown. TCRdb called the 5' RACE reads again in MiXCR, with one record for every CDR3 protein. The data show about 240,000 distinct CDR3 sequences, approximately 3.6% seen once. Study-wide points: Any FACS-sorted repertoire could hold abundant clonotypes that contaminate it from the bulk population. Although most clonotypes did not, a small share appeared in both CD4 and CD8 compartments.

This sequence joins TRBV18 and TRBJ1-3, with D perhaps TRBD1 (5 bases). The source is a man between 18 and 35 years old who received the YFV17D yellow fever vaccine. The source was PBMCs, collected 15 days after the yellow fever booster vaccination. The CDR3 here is CASSPRTSSGNTIYF. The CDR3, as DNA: TGTGCCAGCTCACCACGGACAAGCTCTGGAAACACCATATATTTT. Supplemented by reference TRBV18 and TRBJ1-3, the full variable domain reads NAGVMQNPRHLVRRRGQEARLRCSPMKGHSHVYWYRQLPEEGLKFMVYLQKENIIDESGMPKERFSAEFPKEGPSILRIQQVVRGDSAAYFCASSPRTSSGNTIYFGEGSWLTVV.